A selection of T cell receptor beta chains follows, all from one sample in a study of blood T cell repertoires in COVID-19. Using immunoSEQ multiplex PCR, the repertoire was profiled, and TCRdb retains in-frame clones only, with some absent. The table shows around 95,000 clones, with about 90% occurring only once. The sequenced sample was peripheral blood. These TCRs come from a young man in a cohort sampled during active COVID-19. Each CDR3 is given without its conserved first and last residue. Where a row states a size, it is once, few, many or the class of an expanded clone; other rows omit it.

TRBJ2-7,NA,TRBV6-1,ASSEVSSGGDEQY
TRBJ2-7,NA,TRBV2,ASSELGQIYEQY
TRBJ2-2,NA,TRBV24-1,ATSDSRTGVGELF
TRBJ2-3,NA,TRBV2,ASILMDSTDTQY
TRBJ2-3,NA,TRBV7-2,ASSPAIRGATDTQY
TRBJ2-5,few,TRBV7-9,ASSLRGTEQETQY
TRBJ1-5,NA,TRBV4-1,ASSPNAANQPQH
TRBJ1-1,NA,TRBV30,AQSRAGPGGDTEAF
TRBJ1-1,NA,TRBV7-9,ASSFEGPNTEAF
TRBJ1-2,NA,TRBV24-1,ATRAKGQNYGYT
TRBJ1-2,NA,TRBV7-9,ATAKDTGSGST
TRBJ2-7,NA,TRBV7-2,ASSPTQGTYEQY
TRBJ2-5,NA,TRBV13,ASSSRRGAEETQY
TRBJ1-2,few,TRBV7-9,ASSLRAGNGYT
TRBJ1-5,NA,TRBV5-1,ASSPYGGDQPQH
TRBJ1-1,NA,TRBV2,ASTLKGVNTEAF
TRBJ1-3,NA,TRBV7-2,ASSRDRGPGNTIY
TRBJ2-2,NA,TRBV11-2,ASSMHRDFRPRGTGELF
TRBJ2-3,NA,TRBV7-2,ASSPGLGNLADTQY
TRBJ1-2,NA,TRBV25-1,ASSDRGAYGYT
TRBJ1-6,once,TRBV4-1,ASSQGPPGTGGLSSPLH
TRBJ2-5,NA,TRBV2,ASSEGLAGGRGAQY
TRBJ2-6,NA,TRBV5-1,ASSPGLVSGANVLT
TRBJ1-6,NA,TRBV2,ASRLRQGVFSPLH
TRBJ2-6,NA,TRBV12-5,ASARLAGANVLT
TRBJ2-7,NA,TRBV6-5,ASSFSGTGSYEQY
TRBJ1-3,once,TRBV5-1,ASRGVPGTEGNTIY
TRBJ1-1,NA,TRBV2,ASRPRQGLNTEAF
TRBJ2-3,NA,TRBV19,ASSSPGSGTDTQY
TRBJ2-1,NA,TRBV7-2,ASREGGNEQF
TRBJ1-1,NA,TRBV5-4,ASSLTEMNTEAF
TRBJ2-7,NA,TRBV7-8,ASSAYRGAYEQY
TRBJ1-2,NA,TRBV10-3,AISELDRGFNDNYGYT
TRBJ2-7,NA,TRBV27,ASSWDRGYEQY
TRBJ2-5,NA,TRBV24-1,ATSDLGRGDKETQY
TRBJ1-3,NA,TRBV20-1,SARYRNTIY
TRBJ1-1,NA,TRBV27,ASSLDYRGLANTEAF
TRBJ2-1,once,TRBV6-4,ASSRLPGGSSYNEQF
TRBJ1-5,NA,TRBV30,AWSVQEGQPQH
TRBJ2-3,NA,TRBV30,AWIGLAGGLDTQY
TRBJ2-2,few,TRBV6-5,ASTSGTENTGELF
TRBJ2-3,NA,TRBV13,ASSLVRQGGTDTQY
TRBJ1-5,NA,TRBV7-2,ASSLSLYSNQPQH
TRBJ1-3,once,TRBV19,ASKPRGSGNTIY